This T cell receptor beta chain stems from a study of T-cell memory formation after mild COVID-19. Overall study: Most TCR clusters belonged to a single donor.

Using constant-segment primers, 5'RACE produced TCR alpha and TCR beta cDNA libraries carrying sample barcodes and UMIs. TCRdb independently ran MiXCR on the 5' RACE reads; one entry per CDR3 protein. The data hold roughly 130,000 distinct CDR3 sequences, with around 6.3% observed a single time. This CDR3 comprises 15 residues. Germline V gives CDR1 LGHNA, CDR2 YSLEER. V lost 8 bases, J lost 7 bases, and 11 bases stayed unmatched. This clonotype was seen many times. Its antigen is as yet unknown. Whole-study findings and limits: SARS-CoV-2 specificity of second-wave clones peaking day 37 was unconfirmed.

The source material was PBMCs or a T cell subset sorted from them (not recorded which). The chain recombines TRBV4-3 with TRBJ1-6; 7 nucleotides match TRBD1. The receptor comes from an adult woman who had mild COVID-19 (a few samples of this study predate the infection). Cell type and time point are not known. CDR3 DNA sequence: TGCGCCAGCTCACCAGAGGGACAGCGAAATTCACCCCTCCACTTT. Protein: CASSPEGQRNSPLHF.